Included here is one TCR beta chain sequence, with context. The antigen is undetermined. This entry belongs to a study of cytomegalovirus exposure and HLA in healthy donors. Study summary: The same platform was used for the 130 or so validation repertoires and the approximately 670 first-cohort repertoires, a later analysis reported. General observations from the study: Per published reports, the classifier diagnosed cytomegalovirus status with high specificity and sensitivity. The study recorded 150 to 200 TCR beta chains that were cytomegalovirus-associated. Whilst most TCR sequences proved rare, a subset of public TCRs occurred across many donors.

The CDR3 is 15 residues long. The germline gives CDR1 MNHEY, CDR2 SMNVEV (reference sequence). Trimming took 4 bases from V and 6 from J; bases not matched to a gene: 11. The method was immunoSEQ multiplex PCR; TCRdb's version includes in-frame clones alone and lacks a portion of them. Counted here are some 120,000 clones, approximately 91% occurring once; the ten biggest clones make up 1.4%. The rearrangement links TRBV27 to TRBJ2-7, with 8 positions matching TRBD1. The TCR originated in a man in his thirties or forties in good health and CMV-seronegative. Sequenced input: PBMCs. CDR3 in DNA: TGTGCCAGCAGTTCGGAGACAGGGGACCTCCTCGAGCAGTACTTC. Residues: CASSSETGDLLEQYF.